This passage covers 25 T cell receptor beta chains from one sample sequenced in a study of chemoradiotherapy in HPV16-positive cancers. Libraries were prepared by immunoSEQ multiplex PCR; TCRdb keeps only in-frame clonotypes and omits some of them. The table lists 2,000 to 2,500 clones, approximately 73% of them singletons. This specimen was taken from a patient who underwent chemoradiotherapy. The source of these receptors is a human donor with HPV-associated anogenital cancer.

The gene calls are TRBV28 and TRBJ1-2; D is uncertain. Germline CDR1 reads MDHEN; CDR2 reads SYDVKM. The V end lost 7 bases, the J end lost 1 base, and 4 bases lay between the germline ends. This CDR3 is built from 11 residues. CDR3: CASNYNYGYTF. In DNA, the CDR3 is TGTGCCAGCAACTATAACTATGGCTACACCTTC.

The J gene is TRBJ2-3, the V gene TRBV5-1; TRBD2 agrees at 12 bases. V shed 0 bases and J 6 bases; nucleotides not matched to a gene: 8. The CDR3 has 17 amino acids. Per the germline V gene, CDR1 is SGHRS and CDR2 is YFSETQ. CDR3 DNA sequence: TGCGCCAGCAGCTTGGCGCTAGCGGGAGGGTTGGCGGATACGCAGTATTTT. Protein: CASSLALAGGLADTQYF.

V gene TRBV12-5 combines with J gene TRBJ2-3; tentatively, D is TRBD1 (6 bases). The ends were cut back, 0 bases at V and 8 bases at J, with 21 bases in the middle. Germline V gene sequence: CDR1 LGHNT, CDR2 FRNRAP. This CDR3 is built from 17 residues. The CDR3 reads CASGLVMARVGHGTQYF. CDR3 sequence (DNA): TGTGCTAGTGGTTTGGTAATGGCCAGGGTGGGACATGGTACGCAGTATTTT. The variable domain in full, with the rest retrieved from reference TRBV12-5 and TRBJ2-3, is DARVTQTPRHKVTEMGQEVTMRCQPILGHNTVFWYRQTMMQGLELLAYFRNRAPLDDSGMPKDRFSAEMPDATLATLKIQPSEPRDSAVYFCASGLVMARVGHGTQYFGPGTRLTVL.

The rearrangement uses TRBV10-3 and TRBJ1-5; 8 positions agree with TRBD1. The germline V gene has CDR1 ENHRY and CDR2 SYGVKD. The V and J ends lost 4 bases and 7 bases, in that order; junction bases with no gene match: 6. CDR3 length: 14 residues. The CDR3 protein is CAISGQGQGQPQHF. In DNA form, the CDR3 reads TGTGCCATCAGTGGACAGGGGCAGGGGCAGCCCCAGCATTTT.

This clone occurred once. V usage is TRBV5-1 and J usage is TRBJ1-1; 9 bases fit TRBD1. CDR3 size: 16 residues. V was pared by 4 bases and J by 0 bases, with 7 bases of the junction left unmatched. CDR1 and CDR2 from the germline V gene are SGHRS and YFSETQ. The CDR3 region is CASSLQGADMNTEAFF. The CDR3 DNA follows: TGCGCCAGCAGCCTACAGGGGGCGGACATGAACACTGAAGCTTTCTTT.

The chain uses TRBV6-5 and TRBJ1-2; D is unresolved. Trimming removed 8 bases at V and 0 bases at J, with 10 bases between. This CDR3 region has 13 residues. The germline gives CDR1 MNHEY, CDR2 SVGAGI. For the CDR3, the DNA is TGTGCCAGCGCAGTCAGTTCTAACTATGGCTACACCTTC. Protein product: CASAVSSNYGYTF.

This clone was seen a few times. The V gene is TRBV10-3, the J gene TRBJ2-3; D may be TRBD1 (6 bases). Trimming shortened V by 4 bases and J by 0 bases, and 11 bases separated the two germline ends. The CDR3 runs to 15 residues. Germline values: CDR1 ENHRY, CDR2 SYGVKD. CDR3 amino acids: CAISADRTSTDTQYF. Here the CDR3 DNA reads TGTGCCATCAGTGCGGACAGAACTAGCACAGATACGCAGTATTTT.

Concerning this clone: An end of the junction differs from the germline gene, which may be a read error. The chain has TRBV2 and TRBJ1-1; TRBD1 might be the D (5 bases). This CDR3 region has 13 residues. CDR1 SNHLY and CDR2 FYNNEI come from the germline V gene. The CDR3, as DNA: TGTGCCAGCAGTGTAACTGGCGGCAGGGCTCAATCCTTT. It is translated as CASSVTGGRAQSF. Using reference TRBV2 and TRBJ1-1 for the parts outside the CDR3, the full variable domain is EPEVTQTPSHQVTQMGQEVILRCVPISNHLYFYWYRQILGQKVEFLVSFYNNEISEKSEIFDDQFSVERPDGSNFTLKIRSTKLEDSAMYFCASSVTGGRAQSFGQGTRLTVV.

The chain uses TRBV11-2 and TRBJ2-1, with D unclear. The CDR3 length is 13 residues. V dropped 3 bases and J dropped 0 bases, with 3 bases sitting between them. The germline CDR1 and CDR2 sequences are SGHAT and FQNNGV. DNA for the CDR3: TGTGCCAGCAGCTTGCACTCCTACAATGAGCAGTTCTTC. The encoded protein is CASSLHSYNEQFF.

The chain links TRBV4-3 to TRBJ2-7; 7 bases line up with TRBD1. The J segment lost 4 bases and the V segment lost 0 bases, leaving 0 bases of the junction unmatched. CDR1 LGHNA and CDR2 YSLEER come from the germline V gene. The CDR3 length is 13 residues. The CDR3, as DNA: TGCGCCAGCAGCCAAGACAGGGGGTACGAGCAGTACTTC. This sequence encodes CASSQDRGYEQYF.

The chain is built from TRBV11-3 and TRBJ2-3; TRBD2 agrees at 11 bases. This CDR3 is 15 amino acids long. Looked up from germline, CDR1 is SGHNT and CDR2 is YENEEA. V gave up 3 bases and J gave up 6 bases; unmatched junction bases: 5. The CDR3 nucleotides are TGTGCCAGCAGCTTTAAGGCTAGCGGGGGGGATACGCAGTATTTT. It translates to CASSFKASGGDTQYF.

The chain uses TRBV29-1 and TRBJ2-4, with a possible D match to TRBD1 (6 bases). Between the trimmed V and J ends, which lost 3 bases and 4 bases, there was a span of 10 bases. The CDR3 runs 13 residues. Germline V lookup: CDR1 SQVTM, CDR2 ANQGSEA. This chain's CDR3 is CSVEGQGKNIQYF. The DNA for the CDR3 is TGCAGCGTTGAGGGTCAGGGGAAAAACATTCAGTACTTC. The whole variable domain, remainder taken from reference TRBV29-1 and TRBJ2-4, is SAVISQKPSRDICQRGTSLTIQCQVDSQVTMMFWYRQQPGQSLTLIATANQGSEATYESGFVIDKFPISRPNLTFSTLTVSNMSPEDSSIYLCSVEGQGKNIQYFGAGTRLSVL.

J is TRBJ2-1 and V is TRBV25-1; 7 bases map to TRBD2. CDR1 is MGHDK, CDR2 SYGVNS, per germline. Losses at the gene ends were 4 bases for V and 8 bases for J; bases not matched to a gene: 8. The CDR3 length is 14 residues. The CDR3 bases are TGTGCCAGCAGTGCCCGGCGGGAGTCCCATGAGCAGTTCTTC. Translation gives CASSARRESHEQFF.

This clone showed up just a few times. J is TRBJ2-2 and V is TRBV27, with 7 bases identical to TRBD1. Germline values: CDR1 MNHEY, CDR2 SMNVEV (reference sequence). V trimming: 10 bases; J trimming: 2 bases; junction bases outside the gene matches: 10. The length of the CDR3 is 15 residues. CDR3 loop: CATPLGDSNTGELFF. As DNA, the CDR3 is TGTGCCACCCCTCTTGGGGACAGCAACACCGGGGAGCTGTTTTTT.

This chain uses TRBV12-2 with TRBJ2-7; the table assigns TRBD1, which was not confirmed against the DNA. TRBV12-2 is recorded as a pseudogene. The CDR3 is made up of 16 amino acids. CDR3 region: CASRLAGTASSYEQYF. CDR3 nucleotides: TGTGCAAGTCGCTTAGCGGGGACAGCGAGCTCCTACGAGCAGTACTTC.

The table lists this clone with a few counts. The chain combines TRBV5-6 with TRBJ2-5; 10 positions agree with TRBD2. The CDR3 extends over 16 amino acids. The germline V gene has CDR1 SGHDT and CDR2 YYEEEE. Trimming took 2 bases from V and 4 from J; bases not matched to a gene: 8. Written as DNA, the CDR3 is TGTGCCAGCAGCTTTCCTAGCGGGAGCGACGGAGAGACCCAGTACTTC. It specifies CASSFPSGSDGETQYF.

The chain links TRBV25-1 to TRBJ1-2; D perhaps matches TRBD1 (5 bases). With 3 bases removed from V and 6 bases from J, the gap between germline ends came to 14 bases. Germline CDR1 reads MGHDK; CDR2 reads SYGVNS. The CDR3 consists of 14 residues. The CDR3 region has the DNA TGTGCCAGCAGTGAGTCCAGGGAAGAAAATGGCTACACCTTC. Protein product: CASSESREENGYTF.

This chain joins TRBV7-3 and TRBJ2-6; D unresolved. From germline, CDR1 is SGHTA and CDR2 FQGTGA. The CDR3 has 14 amino acids. The V and J ends lost 2 bases and 0 bases respectively, with 2 bases between them. The CDR3 region is CASSLDSGANVLTF. The CDR3 DNA is TGTGCCAGCAGCTTAGACTCTGGGGCCAACGTCCTGACTTTC.

This clone was picked up one time. The J gene is TRBJ2-2, the V gene TRBV27; TRBD1 is a possible D gene (6 bases). V shed 6 bases and J shed 1 base, with 15 bases lying between them. The CDR3 length is 16 residues. Per the germline V gene, CDR1 is MNHEY and CDR2 is SMNVEV (reference sequence). DNA for the CDR3: TGTGCCAGCAGAAGGGGGACCGCCCTGAACACCGGGGAGCTGTTTTTT. The encoded protein is CASRRGTALNTGELFF.

This clone was observed a handful of times. The gene calls are TRBV5-6 and TRBJ2-7; D is undetermined. Trimming removed 3 bases from V and 0 bases from J, with 1 base in between. The germline CDR1 and CDR2 sequences are SGHDT and YYEEEE. The CDR3 is made up of 11 amino acids. CDR3 sequence reads: CASSSSYEQYF. The CDR3 nucleotides are TGTGCCAGCAGCTCCTCCTACGAGCAGTACTTC.

The rearrangement links TRBV30 to TRBJ2-1; 10 nucleotides align to TRBD2. The V segment lost 5 bases and the J segment 4 bases; nucleotides outside the gene matches: 14. This CDR3 contains 17 residues. Per germline, CDR1 GTSNPN and CDR2 SVGIG (reference sequence). The CDR3 here is CAWCGGSGGLAYNEQFF. The CDR3 region has the DNA TGTGCCTGGTGCGGGGGTAGCGGGGGGCTGGCGTACAATGAGCAGTTCTTC.

V usage is TRBV4-1 and J usage is TRBJ2-7; D is undetermined. Trimming pared 1 base from V and 4 bases from J, leaving 8 bases between. Germline V gene lookup returns CDR1 MGHRA and CDR2 YSYEKL. The CDR3 runs 13 residues. CDR3 in amino acids: CASSQGFRYEQYF. The CDR3 DNA is TGCGCCAGCAGCCAAGGGTTTAGGTACGAGCAGTACTTC.

The genes are TRBV7-3 and TRBJ2-7; 8 nucleotides line up with TRBD2. This CDR3 is 15 amino acids long. CDR1 is SGHTA, CDR2 FQGTGA, per germline. V lost 5 bases and J lost 2; bases outside the gene matches: 8. The CDR3 nucleotides read TGTGCCAGCAGCGTTGCCAGCGGGAGCGCCTACGAGCAGTACTTC. The encoded protein is CASSVASGSAYEQYF.

CDR3 sequence reads: CASSYSGTGGTEAFF. CDR3 bases: TGTGCCAGCAGCTACTCCGGGACAGGGGGGACTGAAGCTTTCTTT. V is TRBV9 and J is TRBJ1-1, with 11 bases lining up with TRBD1. Germline CDR1 and CDR2: SGDLS and YYNGEE. The ends lost 4 bases at V and 5 bases at J; junction bases unmatched: 7. The CDR3 totals 15 residues.

The J gene is TRBJ2-3, the V gene TRBV4-1; D is perhaps TRBD1 (5 bases). CDR3 length equals 14 residues. Per germline, CDR1 MGHRA and CDR2 YSYEKL. V lost 1 base and J lost 5, with 10 bases in between. In nucleotides, the CDR3 is TGCGCCAGCAGCCAAGCAAGGGGTGAAGATACGCAGTATTTT. Protein product: CASSQARGEDTQYF.